This T cell receptor beta chain was found in a study of cytomegalovirus exposure and HLA in healthy donors. Study as a whole: The Caucasian-associated ancestry cluster contained approximately 81% of the approximately 390 genotyped donors. General study findings and limits: DRB1 showed the most TCR associations and HLA-C the fewest in a later analysis, as rates varied by HLA locus.

As for this clone: What it recognizes is unknown.

V was clipped by 3 bases and J by 0 bases; unmatched bases: 7. The CDR3 covers 16 residues. Germline CDR1 and CDR2: LGHNA and YSLEER. Both 60 Vbeta primers and 13 Jbeta primers went into the PCR. Sequencing was performed with immunoSEQ multiplex PCR; in TCRdb, only in-frame clones are kept and a portion is missing. The profile shows 85,000 to 130,000 clones, approximately 68% of them singletons. The gene calls are TRBV4-3 and TRBJ2-7; 8 nucleotides match TRBD1. Sequencing was performed on PBMCs. This clonotype was sampled from a woman in her late teens or twenties in good health and CMV-seropositive. The CDR3 DNA sequence: TGCGCCAGCAGCCAGGTACAGGGGGTACCCTCCTACGAGCAGTACTTC. Protein sequence: CASSQVQGVPSYEQYF.